This TCR beta chain derives from a study of molecular identifiers for immune sequencing clone quantification. Across the study: Four of five RNA aliquots from approximately 22,000 or 94,000 naive CD8 T cells were sequenced. Study findings and constraints: Sizes of clones that are highly expanded could be underestimated (if identical TCR molecules share a barcode).

This clonotype has a count of ten or more. Its antigen remains unidentified. MiXCR was run by TCRdb on the PCR reads, yielding one entry per CDR3 protein. The sample contains 550,000 to 750,000 distinct CDR3 sequences, about 20% of which appear only once. Naive CD8 library inputs spanned about 17,000 to 1,100,000 sorted cells and 10%, 30% or 50% RNA. V was trimmed by 0 bases and J by 6 bases, leaving 13 bases between them. Germline V gene data show CDR1 as SGHRS and CDR2 as YFSETQ. The CDR3 has 14 amino acids. Sequenced input: naive CD8+ T cells from blood, with Jurkat cell RNA spiked in. The subset is: FACS-sorted CD8+CD4-CCR7+CD45RA+ naive T cells. The clonotype comes from a human donor in good health. Some libraries in this study had Jurkat cell RNA spiked in. The rearrangement uses TRBV5-1 and TRBJ2-7, with a weak D call TRBD1 (5 bases). The CDR3 spells CASSLALGAVEQYF. For the CDR3, the DNA is TGCGCCAGCAGCTTGGCGTTAGGGGCTGTCGAGCAGTACTTC.